The sequence of this TCR beta chain was determined in a study of PD-L1 blockade in urothelial cancer. Across the whole study: At 3 weeks (second dose) and 6 weeks after starting treatment, blood was analyzed. Study results and limitations: Below-median pretreatment blood TCR clonality was associated with improved progression-free and overall survival.

As for this clone: Antigen: not known.

The repertoire was sequenced with immunoSEQ multiplex PCR; TCRdb's copy has only in-frame clones and lacks some. The sample holds tens of thousands of clones; 85% are singletons and the top ten take approximately 14%. This sample's time point: pretreatment peripheral blood. Enrolled patients showed locally advanced or metastatic urothelial carcinoma. Looked up from germline, CDR1 is SGHNT and CDR2 is YYREEE (reference sequence). The ends lost 5 bases at V and 2 bases at J; junction bases unmatched: 4. The CDR3 has 14 amino acids. The genes are TRBV5-4 and TRBJ2-7; 10 nucleotides line up with TRBD1. This clonotype originated in a man in his sixties with urothelial cancer. Here the sequenced sample was PBMCs, taken around atezolizumab (anti-PD-L1) treatment. In DNA form, the CDR3 reads TGTGCCAGCAGGCGGGACAGGGGAACCTACGAGCAGTACTTC. Its protein is CASRRDRGTYEQYF.